This T cell receptor beta chain was obtained from a study of blood T cell repertoires in COVID-19. The overall study: Samples of COVID-19 (acute and convalescent) were obtained from the United States, Italy and Spain. Nucleic acid was either cDNA or gDNA, and it came from T cells, B-cell-depleted T cells, or PBMCs.

This clone was found a few times. Germline CDR1 is MNHNY and CDR2 is SVGAGI (reference sequence). This CDR3 comprises 14 residues. Trimming removed 7 bases at V and 0 bases at J, with 10 bases between. In the source study's methods: Amplification with reference gene primers provided the estimates of nucleated cell counts. Profiled with immunoSEQ multiplex PCR; TCRdb holds only in-frame clones, not every one. From that table come the V and J calls and clone size; the DNA was used to work out D and trimming. The data hold some 29,000 clones, with around four fifths observed a single time. Input material: peripheral blood. V gene TRBV6-6 combines with J gene TRBJ1-3, with unresolved D. This receptor was identified in a man aged 65 to 85 with acute or convalescent COVID-19. Here the CDR3 DNA reads TGTGCCAGCACCCCTGGAGGCTCTGGAAACACCATATATTTT. Protein sequence: CASTPGGSGNTIYF.